The 16 T cell receptor beta chains presented below share a single source sample, sequenced in a study of beta chain features in type 1 diabetes. Study-level findings and limits: All four CD4+ subsets from Type 1 diabetes patients carried moderately but significantly shorter TCRB CDR3s.

Expressed TCRB transcripts were sequenced, since all the RNA that had been isolated was reverse transcribed. TCRdb keeps only in-frame clones here, not all; method: immunoSEQ multiplex PCR. The sample yields about 190,000 clones, around 8% seen once. No antigen is known for these receptors. Sample: central memory CD4+ T cells from blood. Every receptor here comes from a woman between 40 and 55 years old with type 1 diabetes.

The V gene is TRBV6-5, the J gene TRBJ1-1; 8 bases match TRBD1. The CDR3 sequence is 12 residues long. Per germline, CDR1 MNHEY and CDR2 SVGAGI. V trimming: 5 bases; J trimming: 10 bases; junction bases outside the gene matches: 6. Written as DNA, the CDR3 is TGTGCCAGCAGTCGCCTCAGGGGGCGAGCTTTCTTT. As protein: CASSRLRGRAFF.

This clone was seen at least ten times. The V call is TRBV10-3, the J call TRBJ2-1; D is perhaps TRBD2 (5 bases). The CDR3 is made up of 14 amino acids. CDR1 and CDR2 (germline): ENHRY, SYGVKD. Trimming took off 7 bases at V and 5 bases at J, with 15 bases between the two ends. CDR3 amino acids: CAIKDSTRNNEQFF. In DNA form, the CDR3 reads TGTGCCATCAAGGACTCTACTAGGAACAATGAGCAGTTCTTC.

The chain uses TRBV29-1 and TRBJ2-2; D possibly corresponds to TRBD1 (6 bases). V was shortened by 7 bases and J by 3 bases, with 12 bases between the two germline ends. Germline CDR1 is SQVTM and CDR2 is ANQGSEA. The CDR3 contains 13 residues. The CDR3 is CSGGEGDTGELFF. In nucleotides, the CDR3 is TGCAGCGGGGGCGAGGGGGACACCGGGGAGCTGTTTTTT.

J is TRBJ1-2 and V is TRBV7-2; possible D gene TRBD1, 5 bases. The germline V gene has CDR1 SGHTA and CDR2 FQGNSA. V gave up 5 bases and J gave up 2 bases, with 12 bases separating them. The CDR3 covers 14 residues. This chain's CDR3 is CASSPGLLNYGYTF. The CDR3 DNA reads as TGTGCCAGCAGCCCGGGACTGCTCAACTATGGCTACACCTTC.

In its sample, this clone was seen a few times. This chain uses TRBV7-3 with TRBJ1-2; D might be TRBD1 (6 bases). Germline V gene lookup returns CDR1 SGHTA and CDR2 FQGTGA. CDR3 length equals 14 residues. Trimming removed 5 bases from V and 8 bases from J, with 18 bases in between. This chain's CDR3 is CASSPDRTSRGYTF. The CDR3, as DNA: TGTGCCAGCAGCCCCGACAGGACATCGCGGGGCTACACCTTC.

V and J are TRBV6-5 and TRBJ1-2; D remains unclear. CDR1 and CDR2 from the germline V gene are MNHEY and SVGAGI. This CDR3 has 11 amino acids. The V end lost 9 bases, the J end lost 4 bases, and 9 bases lay between the germline ends. The CDR3 region is CASLLSYGYTF. As DNA, the CDR3 is TGTGCCAGTTTACTTTCCTATGGCTACACCTTC.

This clone was found many times. Other DNA sequences from this sample encode an identical CDR3 as well. V usage is TRBV7-9 and J usage is TRBJ1-2, with 7 bases that match TRBD1. The CDR3 loop spans 13 amino acids. Germline lookup yields CDR1 SEHNR and CDR2 FQNEAQ (reference sequence). Trimming removed 1 base from V and 6 bases from J; junction bases left unmatched: 2. The CDR3 spells CASSLVGTDGYTF. The CDR3 nucleotides are TGTGCCAGCAGCTTAGTGGGGACAGATGGCTACACCTTC.

In this sample, this clone turned up a few times. The V and J genes are TRBV19 and TRBJ2-7; TRBD2 is a possible D gene (6 bases). V was shortened by 3 bases and J by 2 bases, with 17 bases between the two germline ends. The CDR3 has 16 residues. The V gene's germline CDR1 is LNHDA and CDR2 SQIVND (reference sequence). The CDR3 sequence: CASSMAGRRVAYEQYF. The CDR3 DNA follows: TGTGCCAGTAGTATGGCAGGGAGGCGGGTCGCCTACGAGCAGTACTTC.

The chain carries TRBV11-2 and TRBJ2-5; TRBD1 might be the D (5 bases). The V end was cut by 5 bases, the J end by 5 bases, with 12 bases between. Germline lookup yields CDR1 SGHAT and CDR2 FQNNGV. CDR3 length: 13 amino acids. The CDR3 sequence: CASSQDSRETQYF. DNA for the CDR3: TGTGCCAGCAGCCAAGACAGCCGTGAGACCCAGTACTTC. Full variable domain (outside the CDR3, taken from reference TRBV11-2 and TRBJ2-5): EAGVAQSPRYKIIEKRQSVAFWCNPISGHATLYWYQQILGQGPKLLIQFQNNGVVDDSQLPKDRFSAERLKGVDSTLKIQPAKLEDSAVYLCASSQDSRETQYFGPGTRLLVL.

The chain recombines TRBV4-3 with TRBJ2-3; TRBD2 agrees at 12 bases. Germline CDR1 reads LGHNA; CDR2 reads YSLEER. The length of the CDR3 is 19 residues. V gave up 1 base and J gave up 1 base; unmatched junction bases: 9. CDR3 residues: CASSQGTSGNARGTDTQYF. The CDR3 DNA sequence: TGCGCCAGCAGCCAAGGGACTAGCGGGAACGCGCGGGGCACAGATACGCAGTATTTT.

Turning to this clone: Relative to the germline gene, one junction end is altered; a read error may explain this. The chain combines TRBV9 with TRBJ2-7; 8 nucleotides match TRBD1. This CDR3 contains 13 residues. The germline gives CDR1 SGDLS, CDR2 YYNGEE. CDR3 in amino acids: CTSSGGQGYEQYF. The CDR3 DNA reads as TGTACCAGCAGCGGCGGACAGGGTTACGAGCAGTACTTC.

V is TRBV21-1 and J is TRBJ1-6. TRBV21-1 is a known pseudogene. The CDR3 has 17 residues. The CDR3 bases are TGTGCCAGCAGCTCCCGAATGGGAGGGATACATAATTCACCCCTCCACTTT. Translation: CASSSRMGGIHNSPLHF.

The chain is built from TRBV5-4 and TRBJ2-3, with D possibly TRBD2 on 7 matching bases. The V end was cut by 4 bases, the J end by 5 bases, with 20 bases between. The CDR3 totals 16 residues. Germline V gives CDR1 SGHNT, CDR2 YYREEE (reference sequence). The DNA of the CDR3 is TGTGCCAGCAGCCCTACCCTGGGGGGCGGGGGAGATACGCAGTATTTT. This translates into CASSPTLGGGGDTQYF.

As concerns this clone: A read error may account for a junction end that differs from germline. The chain employs TRBV15 and TRBJ2-7; maybe TRBD1 (6 bases). The CDR3 runs 13 residues. CDR1 is LNHNV and CDR2 is YYDKDF in the germline V gene (reference sequence). CDR3 nucleotides: TGTGCCACCAGCAGAGAACCCCGGACAGCTCAAGACTTC. It is translated as CATSREPRTAQDF.

The V gene is TRBV2, the J gene TRBJ1-3, with 10 bases that match TRBD1. CDR3 size: 16 residues. Losses at the gene ends were 5 bases for V and 0 bases for J; bases not matched to a gene: 4. Germline CDR1 is SNHLY and CDR2 is FYNNEI. The chain's CDR3 is CASSRQGANSGNTIYF. For the CDR3, the DNA is TGTGCCAGCAGTAGACAGGGGGCCAACTCTGGAAACACCATATATTTT.

This chain joins TRBV25-1 and TRBJ2-5; 14 bases agree with TRBD2. CDR1 is MGHDK, CDR2 SYGVNS, per germline. The trim removed 0 bases at V and 2 bases at J, leaving 5 bases unmatched. This CDR3 is built from 18 residues. CDR3 bases: TGTGCCAGCAGTGAATATCGACTAGCGGGGGGGGTACAAGAGACCCAGTACTTC. This encodes CASSEYRLAGGVQETQYF.